This T cell receptor beta chain was found in a study of blood T cells in healthy people across ages. Study-wide results and caveats: TCR beta diversity correlated strongly with naive T cell percentage. Across the age range, TCR beta diversity per million T cells fell in a roughly linear way.

A J-beta primer mix and a sample-barcoded 5' primer were used in a second PCR of roughly 6 to 12 cycles. The yield of each sample was at least 2.5 million CDR3-containing paired-end reads. TCRdb re-analysed the 5' RACE reads in MiXCR, keeping a single row per CDR3 protein. Of about 1.4 million distinct CDR3 sequences listed, 59% are singletons. Germline V gene lookup returns CDR1 SEHNR and CDR2 FQNEAQ (reference sequence). V trimming: 5 bases; J trimming: 7 bases; junction bases outside the gene matches: 7. The CDR3 is made up of 14 amino acids. This clonotype was detected a few times. Its matching antigen is unknown.

This receptor was obtained from a man aged 18 to 35 in good health. The gene calls are TRBV7-9 and TRBJ2-1; 8 nucleotides agree with TRBD1. Sequencing input: blood. DNA for the CDR3: TGTGCCAGCAGCAAGATAAACAGGGGGAATGAGCAGTTCTTC. As protein: CASSKINRGNEQFF.